This T cell receptor (beta chain) appears in the sequencing data of a study of technical replicates of blood from a few donors. Per germline, CDR1 KGHSH and CDR2 LQKENI. The V segment lost 5 bases and the J segment 2 bases; nucleotides outside the gene matches: 5. This CDR3 has 16 amino acids. Generated by immunoSEQ multiplex PCR, the TCRdb table keeps only in-frame clones and is missing some. The repertoire holds fewer than 85,000 clones, roughly 94% seen once, with 0.25% in the top ten. Material for sequencing was T cells isolated from PBMCs. The chain uses TRBV18 and TRBJ2-3, with 12 positions matching TRBD2. The receptor comes from a human donor in good health. In nucleotides, the CDR3 is TGTGCCAGCTCATCCACTAGCGGGGGGAACACAGATACGCAGTATTTT. Amino acids: CASSSTSGGNTDTQYF.